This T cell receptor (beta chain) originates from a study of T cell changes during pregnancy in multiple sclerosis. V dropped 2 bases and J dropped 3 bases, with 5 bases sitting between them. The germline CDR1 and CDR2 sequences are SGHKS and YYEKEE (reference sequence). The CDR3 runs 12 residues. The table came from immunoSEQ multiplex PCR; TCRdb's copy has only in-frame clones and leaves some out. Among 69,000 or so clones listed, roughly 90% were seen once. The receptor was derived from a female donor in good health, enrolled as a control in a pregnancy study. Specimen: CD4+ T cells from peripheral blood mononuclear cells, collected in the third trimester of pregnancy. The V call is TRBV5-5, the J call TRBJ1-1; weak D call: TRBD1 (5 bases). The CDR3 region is CASSLGDTEAFF. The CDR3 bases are TGTGCCAGCAGCTTAGGGGACACTGAAGCTTTCTTT.